This is a list of T cell receptor beta chains from one sample in a study of post-analysis software for immune sequencing data. TCRdb re-called the PCR reads with MiXCR, one entry per CDR3 protein. The data contain about 820,000 distinct CDR3 sequences, roughly 50% of them singletons. What was sequenced was blood. The source of these receptors is a girl aged 5-17 years with multiple sclerosis. CDR3s include the opening cysteine and the closing phenylalanine or tryptophan. The D gene is left open where the match is weak. Size tells how often a clone was seen (once, few, many) or the class of an expanded clone, and some rows leave it out.

v_gene: TRBV5-5; abundance: few; len: 16; d_gene: NA; j_gene: TRBJ2-7; CDR3nt: TGTGCCAGCAGCTTGGATCGTGCAGGGATGAGGTACGAGCAGTACTTC; CDR3aa: CASSLDRAGMRYEQYF
v_gene: TRBV7-6; abundance: NA; len: 14; d_gene: NA; j_gene: TRBJ1-1; CDR3nt: TGTGCCAGCAGCTCAATATCTGGGGGGACTGAAGCTTTCTTT; CDR3aa: CASSSISGGTEAFF
v_gene: TRBV3-1; abundance: few; len: 16; d_gene: TRBD1; j_gene: TRBJ2-5; CDR3nt: TGTGCCAGCAGCCAAGATTCTACAGGGGGCTTGGTGACCCAGTACTTC; CDR3aa: CASSQDSTGGLVTQYF
v_gene: TRBV20-1; abundance: NA; len: 13; d_gene: NA; j_gene: TRBJ2-1; CDR3nt: TGCAGTGCTCAGAAATACTCCTACAATGAGCAGTTCTTC; CDR3aa: CSAQKYSYNEQFF
v_gene: TRBV6-5; abundance: NA; len: 17; d_gene: NA; j_gene: TRBJ1-3; CDR3nt: TGTGCCAGCAGTTACTCGATGCAGGGGATCATAGGAAACACCATATATTTT; CDR3aa: CASSYSMQGIIGNTIYF
v_gene: TRBV20-1; abundance: few; len: 16; d_gene: NA; j_gene: TRBJ1-2; CDR3nt: TGCAGTGCTAGAGAGGCGGGGGCAATGCCGTTCTCTGGCTACACCTTC; CDR3aa: CSAREAGAMPFSGYTF
v_gene: TRBV20-1; abundance: few; len: 14; d_gene: NA; j_gene: TRBJ2-1; CDR3nt: TGCAGTGCTAGAGTCGCAGCGGCAGATGCTCAGCAGTTCTTC; CDR3aa: CSARVAAADAQQFF
v_gene: TRBV7-9; abundance: NA; len: 15; d_gene: TRBD1; j_gene: TRBJ1-1; CDR3nt: TGTGCCAGCAGCTTTCCCGAGCGACAGGGAACTGAAGCTTTCTTT; CDR3aa: CASSFPERQGTEAFF
v_gene: TRBV7-9; abundance: NA; len: 12; d_gene: NA; j_gene: TRBJ1-2; CDR3nt: TGTGCCAGCAGCTCCTCGGACTATGGCTACACCTTC; CDR3aa: CASSSSDYGYTF
v_gene: TRBV7-9; abundance: few; len: 17; d_gene: TRBD1; j_gene: TRBJ1-4; CDR3nt: TGTGCCAGCAGCAGGGACAGGGCCCTATTAACTAATGAAAAACTGTTTTTT; CDR3aa: CASSRDRALLTNEKLFF
v_gene: TRBV29-1; abundance: NA; len: 11; d_gene: NA; j_gene: TRBJ2-7; CDR3nt: TGCAGCGTCTGTACTTCCTACGAGCAGTACTTC; CDR3aa: CSVCTSYEQYF
v_gene: TRBV3-1; abundance: few; len: 14; d_gene: NA; j_gene: TRBJ2-5; CDR3nt: TGTGCCAGCAGCCAAGATACAGGTCAAGAGACCCAGTACTTC; CDR3aa: CASSQDTGQETQYF
v_gene: TRBV7-8; abundance: NA; len: 15; d_gene: NA; j_gene: TRBJ1-2; CDR3nt: TGTGCCAGCAGCTTCCCGGGACAACCGACGGGTGGCTACACCTTC; CDR3aa: CASSFPGQPTGGYTF
v_gene: TRBV14; abundance: NA; len: 14; d_gene: NA; j_gene: TRBJ2-7; CDR3nt: TGTGCCAGCAGTCCGGCGGCAGGGGTCTACGAGCAGTACTTC; CDR3aa: CASSPAAGVYEQYF
v_gene: TRBV20-1; abundance: NA; len: 14; d_gene: NA; j_gene: TRBJ1-1; CDR3nt: TGCAGTGCTAGAGATCCGAGGGGGGCCCCTGAAGCTTTCTTT; CDR3aa: CSARDPRGAPEAFF
v_gene: TRBV5-1; abundance: few; len: 15; d_gene: NA; j_gene: TRBJ2-7; CDR3nt: TGCGCCAGCAGCTTGGCCTATATCGGATTCTACGAGCAGTACTTC; CDR3aa: CASSLAYIGFYEQYF
v_gene: TRBV5-1; abundance: few; len: 14; d_gene: NA; j_gene: TRBJ2-1; CDR3nt: TGCGCCAGCAGCCTGGGCGCAGCGGGCAATGAGCAGTTCTTC; CDR3aa: CASSLGAAGNEQFF
v_gene: TRBV20-1; abundance: NA; len: 15; d_gene: TRBD2; j_gene: TRBJ2-4; CDR3nt: TGCAGTGCTAGAGTGGGAGGGCTAGACAAAAACATTCAGTACTTC; CDR3aa: CSARVGGLDKNIQYF
v_gene: TRBV20-1; abundance: many; len: 15; d_gene: TRBD2; j_gene: TRBJ2-7; CDR3nt: TGCAGTGCTAGAGATCTCGGGGCGGGAGACTACGAGCAGTACTTC; CDR3aa: CSARDLGAGDYEQYF
v_gene: TRBV11-2; abundance: NA; len: 16; d_gene: NA; j_gene: TRBJ2-1; CDR3nt: TGTGCCAGCAGCTTAGACCCACAGACCTCCTACAATGAGCAGTTCTTC; CDR3aa: CASSLDPQTSYNEQFF
v_gene: TRBV29-1; abundance: few; len: 16; d_gene: TRBD2; j_gene: TRBJ2-3; CDR3nt: TGCAGCGTTGCCCCACTAGCGGGAGAGTTCGCAGATACGCAGTATTTT; CDR3aa: CSVAPLAGEFADTQYF
v_gene: TRBV12-3/TRBV12-4; abundance: NA; len: 14; d_gene: NA; j_gene: TRBJ1-2; CDR3nt: TGTGCCAGCAGTCCGCCCGGGGCTAACTATGGCTACACCTTC; CDR3aa: CASSPPGANYGYTF
v_gene: TRBV7-3; abundance: NA; len: 15; d_gene: NA; j_gene: TRBJ2-1; CDR3nt: TGTGCCAGCAGCTTGGGACTGGGCGAGGGTAATGAGCAGTTCTTC; CDR3aa: CASSLGLGEGNEQFF
v_gene: TRBV4-1; abundance: NA; len: 16; d_gene: NA; j_gene: TRBJ2-7; CDR3nt: TGCGCCAGCAGCCAAGAATTCCGGACCGGGCATTACGAGCAGTACTTC; CDR3aa: CASSQEFRTGHYEQYF
v_gene: TRBV7-2; abundance: few; len: 16; d_gene: NA; j_gene: TRBJ2-4; CDR3nt: TGTGCCAGCAGGCCTTGGGGATCTGGAGCCAAAAACATTCAGTACTTC; CDR3aa: CASRPWGSGAKNIQYF
v_gene: TRBV18; abundance: few; len: 15; d_gene: NA; j_gene: TRBJ1-2; CDR3nt: TGTGCCAGCTCACCAAGAGCTCAGTCGGGGAATGGCTACACCTTC; CDR3aa: CASSPRAQSGNGYTF
v_gene: TRBV10-3; abundance: few; len: 14; d_gene: TRBD2; j_gene: TRBJ2-7; CDR3nt: TGTGCCGTAACTAGCGGTTCAAGCTCCTACGAGCAGTACTTC; CDR3aa: CAVTSGSSSYEQYF
v_gene: TRBV4-1; abundance: NA; len: 16; d_gene: NA; j_gene: TRBJ1-5; CDR3nt: TGCGCCAGCAGCCAAGCGGGGTTTGGTATCGGTCAGCCCCAGCATTTT; CDR3aa: CASSQAGFGIGQPQHF
v_gene: TRBV12-3/TRBV12-4; abundance: few; len: 13; d_gene: NA; j_gene: TRBJ2-1; CDR3nt: TGTGCCAGCAGTTTCACAGGTTGGAATGAGCAGTTCTTC; CDR3aa: CASSFTGWNEQFF
v_gene: TRBV6-4; abundance: NA; len: 16; d_gene: NA; j_gene: TRBJ1-5; CDR3nt: TGTGCCAGCAGTGACTCGAGGGGGGACCAGGATCAGCCCCAGCATTTT; CDR3aa: CASSDSRGDQDQPQHF
v_gene: TRBV5-1; abundance: NA; len: 15; d_gene: TRBD2; j_gene: TRBJ2-7; CDR3nt: TGCGCCAGCCACGACGCAGCGGGAGCGAGCTACGAGCAGTACTTC; CDR3aa: CASHDAAGASYEQYF
v_gene: TRBV7-9; abundance: NA; len: 13; d_gene: NA; j_gene: TRBJ2-7; CDR3nt: TGTGCCAGCACCAGACAGGCCAACTACGAGCAGTACTTC; CDR3aa: CASTRQANYEQYF
v_gene: TRBV20-1; abundance: few; len: 16; d_gene: TRBD1; j_gene: TRBJ2-3; CDR3nt: TGCAGTGCTGAATCCAGGGGGACAGCTAGCACAGATACGCAGTATTTT; CDR3aa: CSAESRGTASTDTQYF
v_gene: TRBV12-3/TRBV12-4; abundance: NA; len: 17; d_gene: TRBD2; j_gene: TRBJ2-1; CDR3nt: TGTGCCAGTAGTATGCCTTGGAGGACTAGCGGGACGCATGAGCAGTTCTTC; CDR3aa: CASSMPWRTSGTHEQFF
v_gene: TRBV20-1; abundance: NA; len: 12; d_gene: NA; j_gene: TRBJ2-7; CDR3nt: TGCAGTGGTAAACGGGGGGCCTCCGAGCAGTACTTC; CDR3aa: CSGKRGASEQYF
v_gene: TRBV29-1; abundance: few; len: 16; d_gene: TRBD2; j_gene: TRBJ2-6; CDR3nt: TGCAGCGTTGCTCAAGGGCGGGGGGCTGGGGCCAACGTCCTGACTTTC; CDR3aa: CSVAQGRGAGANVLTF
v_gene: TRBV20-1; abundance: NA; len: 15; d_gene: NA; j_gene: TRBJ2-1; CDR3nt: TGCAGTGCTAGGAGCGGTAGGGAGTCCTACAATGAGCAGTTCTTC; CDR3aa: CSARSGRESYNEQFF
v_gene: TRBV5-1; abundance: few; len: 14; d_gene: NA; j_gene: TRBJ1-1; CDR3nt: TGCGCCAGCAGCTTCCGGACAGCGAACACTGAAGCTTTCTTT; CDR3aa: CASSFRTANTEAFF
v_gene: TRBV7-9; abundance: NA; len: 18; d_gene: TRBD2; j_gene: TRBJ2-5; CDR3nt: TGTGCCAGCAGCCCTTTCGGGCGGCTAGCGGGAGGAGGTGAGACCCAGTACTTC; CDR3aa: CASSPFGRLAGGGETQYF
v_gene: TRBV3-1; abundance: NA; len: 13; d_gene: NA; j_gene: TRBJ2-3; CDR3nt: TGTGCCAGCAGCCAAGGGGAAAAAGATACGCAGTATTTT; CDR3aa: CASSQGEKDTQYF
v_gene: TRBV29-1; abundance: NA; len: 12; d_gene: NA; j_gene: TRBJ2-3; CDR3nt: TGCAGCGTTAAGGGATGGGGAGATACGCAGTATTTT; CDR3aa: CSVKGWGDTQYF
v_gene: TRBV9; abundance: NA; len: 16; d_gene: NA; j_gene: TRBJ2-1; CDR3nt: TGTGCCAGCAGCGTAGCCCGGGCTCGATCCTACAATGAGCAGTTCTTC; CDR3aa: CASSVARARSYNEQFF
v_gene: TRBV7-2; abundance: NA; len: 13; d_gene: NA; j_gene: TRBJ1-2; CDR3nt: TGTGCCAGCAGCCTAGACCCGGGCTATGGCTACACCTTC; CDR3aa: CASSLDPGYGYTF
v_gene: TRBV12-3/TRBV12-4; abundance: NA; len: 16; d_gene: TRBD2; j_gene: TRBJ2-5; CDR3nt: TGTGCCAGCAGTCCTCGGAGGCTAGCGGGGTACAATGAGCAGTACTTC; CDR3aa: CASSPRRLAGYNEQYF
v_gene: TRBV12-3/TRBV12-4; abundance: NA; len: 16; d_gene: TRBD1; j_gene: TRBJ2-1; CDR3nt: TGTGCCAGCAGTTTAGGGTATAGGGGGCTCTACAATGAGCAGTTCTTC; CDR3aa: CASSLGYRGLYNEQFF
v_gene: TRBV4-1; abundance: few; len: 14; d_gene: TRBD2; j_gene: TRBJ2-7; CDR3nt: TGCGCCAGCAGCCAACCGGGACTAGCAGCCGAGCAGTACTTC; CDR3aa: CASSQPGLAAEQYF
v_gene: TRBV25-1; abundance: NA; len: 14; d_gene: NA; j_gene: TRBJ1-2; CDR3nt: TGTGCCAGCAGTGAAATGAACAGGGTGTATGGCTACACCTTC; CDR3aa: CASSEMNRVYGYTF
v_gene: TRBV5-1; abundance: NA; len: 14; d_gene: NA; j_gene: TRBJ2-5; CDR3nt: TGCGCCAGCAGGCGGGACAGCGTCCAAGAGACCCAGTACTTC; CDR3aa: CASRRDSVQETQYF
v_gene: TRBV7-2; abundance: NA; len: 13; d_gene: NA; j_gene: TRBJ2-7; CDR3nt: TGTGCCAGCAGCTTCCGGGTGAAAGACGAGCAGTACTTC; CDR3aa: CASSFRVKDEQYF
v_gene: TRBV12-3/TRBV12-4; abundance: NA; len: 15; d_gene: TRBD1; j_gene: TRBJ2-3; CDR3nt: TGTGCCAGCAGACCGGGACAGACTAGCACAGATACGCAGTATTTT; CDR3aa: CASRPGQTSTDTQYF
v_gene: TRBV24-1; abundance: few; len: 12; d_gene: NA; j_gene: TRBJ2-3; CDR3nt: TGTGCCACCAGTGACCGCACAGATACGCAGTATTTT; CDR3aa: CATSDRTDTQYF